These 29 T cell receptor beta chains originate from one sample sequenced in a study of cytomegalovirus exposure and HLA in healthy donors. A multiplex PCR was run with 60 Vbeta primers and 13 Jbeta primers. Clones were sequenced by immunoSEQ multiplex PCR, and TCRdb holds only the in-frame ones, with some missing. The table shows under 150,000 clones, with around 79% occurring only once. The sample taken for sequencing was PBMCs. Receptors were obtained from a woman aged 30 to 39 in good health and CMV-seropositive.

CDR3 protein: CASSYRGSTDTQYF. CDR3 bases: TGTGCCAGCAGTTATCGGGGGAGTACAGATACGCAGTATTTT. This chain uses TRBV6-5 with TRBJ2-3; D is perhaps TRBD2 (6 bases). The germline V gene has CDR1 MNHEY and CDR2 SVGAGI. The V gene lost 3 bases and the J gene lost 3 bases, with 10 bases spanning the gap. This CDR3 region has 14 residues.

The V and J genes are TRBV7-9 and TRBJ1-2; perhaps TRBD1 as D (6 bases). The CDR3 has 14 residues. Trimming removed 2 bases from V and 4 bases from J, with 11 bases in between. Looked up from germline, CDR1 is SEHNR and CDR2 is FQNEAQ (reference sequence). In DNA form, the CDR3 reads TGTGCCAGCAGCTTATACAGGGCGAGCTATGGCTACACCTTC. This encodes CASSLYRASYGYTF.

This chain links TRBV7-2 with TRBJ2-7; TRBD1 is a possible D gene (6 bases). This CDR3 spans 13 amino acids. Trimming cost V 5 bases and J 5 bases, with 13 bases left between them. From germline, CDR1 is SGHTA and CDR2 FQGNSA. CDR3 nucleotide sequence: TGTGCCAGCAGCCTCAGGGGAAAACACGAGCAGTACTTC. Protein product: CASSLRGKHEQYF.

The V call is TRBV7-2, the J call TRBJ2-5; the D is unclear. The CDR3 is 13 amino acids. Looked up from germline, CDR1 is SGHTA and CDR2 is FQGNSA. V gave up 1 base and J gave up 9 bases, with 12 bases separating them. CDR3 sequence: CASSLEVVGPQYF. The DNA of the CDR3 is TGTGCCAGCAGCTTAGAAGTCGTTGGCCCCCAGTACTTC.

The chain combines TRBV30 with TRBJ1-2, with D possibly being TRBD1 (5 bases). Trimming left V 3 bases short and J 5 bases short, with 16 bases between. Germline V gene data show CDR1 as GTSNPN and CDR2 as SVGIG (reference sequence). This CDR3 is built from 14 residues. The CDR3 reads CAWRSRSGTYGYTF. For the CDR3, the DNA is TGTGCCTGGAGGTCGAGGTCAGGGACTTATGGCTACACCTTC.

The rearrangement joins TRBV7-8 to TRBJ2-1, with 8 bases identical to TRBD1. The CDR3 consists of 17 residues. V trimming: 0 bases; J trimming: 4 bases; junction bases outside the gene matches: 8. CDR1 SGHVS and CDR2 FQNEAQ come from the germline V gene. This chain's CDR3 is CASSLAGQGFVYNEQFF. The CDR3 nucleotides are TGTGCCAGCAGCTTAGCTGGACAGGGATTCGTATACAATGAGCAGTTCTTC.

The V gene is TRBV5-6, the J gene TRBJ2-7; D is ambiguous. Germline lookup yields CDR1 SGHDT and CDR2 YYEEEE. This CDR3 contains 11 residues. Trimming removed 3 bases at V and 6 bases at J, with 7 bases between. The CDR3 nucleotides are TGTGCCAGCAGCTCCGTCCTCGAGCAGTACTTC. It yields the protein CASSSVLEQYF. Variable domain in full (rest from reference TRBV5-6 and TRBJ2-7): DAGVTQSPTHLIKTRGQQVTLRCSPKSGHDTVSWYQQALGQGPQFIFQYYEEEERQRGNFPDRFSGHQFPNYSSELNVNALLLGDSALYLCASSSVLEQYFGPGTRLTVT.

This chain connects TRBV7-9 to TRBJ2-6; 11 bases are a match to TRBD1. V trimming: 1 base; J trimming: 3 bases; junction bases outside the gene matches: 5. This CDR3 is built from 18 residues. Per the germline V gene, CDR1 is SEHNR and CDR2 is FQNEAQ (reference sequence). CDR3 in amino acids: CASSLVGGQGDGANVLTF. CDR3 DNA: TGTGCCAGCAGCTTAGTAGGGGGACAGGGGGATGGGGCCAACGTCCTGACTTTC. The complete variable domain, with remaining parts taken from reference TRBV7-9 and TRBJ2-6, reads DTGVSQNPRHKITKRGQNVTFRCDPISEHNRLYWYRQTLGQGPEFLTYFQNEAQLEKSRLLSDRFSAERPKGSFSTLEIQRTEQGDSAMYLCASSLVGGQGDGANVLTFGAGSRLTVL.

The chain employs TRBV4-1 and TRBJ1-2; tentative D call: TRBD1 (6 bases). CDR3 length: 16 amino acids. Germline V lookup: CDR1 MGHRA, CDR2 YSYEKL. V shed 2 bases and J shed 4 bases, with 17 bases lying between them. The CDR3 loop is CASSQPPRGEVYGYTF. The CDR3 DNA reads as TGCGCCAGCAGCCAACCACCCAGGGGAGAAGTCTATGGCTACACCTTC.

Written as DNA, the CDR3 is TGTGCCAGCAGCCTAGTGCCGGGACAAATGCTCAATTCACCCCTCCACTTT. Amino acids: CASSLVPGQMLNSPLHF. This chain joins TRBV7-2 and TRBJ1-6, with D tentatively TRBD1 (6 bases). The CDR3 is made up of 17 amino acids. V dropped 5 bases and J dropped 7 bases, with 21 bases sitting between them. CDR1 and CDR2 (germline): SGHTA, FQGNSA.

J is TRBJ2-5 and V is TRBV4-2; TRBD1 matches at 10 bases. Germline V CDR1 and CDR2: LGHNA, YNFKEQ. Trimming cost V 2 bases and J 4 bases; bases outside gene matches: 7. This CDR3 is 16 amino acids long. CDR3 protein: CASSQFGTGATETQYF. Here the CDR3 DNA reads TGTGCCAGCAGCCAATTCGGGACAGGGGCAACAGAGACCCAGTACTTC.

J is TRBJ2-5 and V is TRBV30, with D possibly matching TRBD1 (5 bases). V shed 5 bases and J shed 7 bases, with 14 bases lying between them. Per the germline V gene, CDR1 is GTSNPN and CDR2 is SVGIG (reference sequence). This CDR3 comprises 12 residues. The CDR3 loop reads CAWDPARGTQYF. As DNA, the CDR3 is TGTGCCTGGGACCCCGCAAGGGGGACCCAGTACTTC.

As DNA, the CDR3 is TGTGCCAGCAGTTTATTGGGCGGGGCGGTCGATGAAAAACTGTTTTTT. Residues: CASSLLGGAVDEKLFF. The chain couples TRBV28 to TRBJ1-4, with a weak D call TRBD1 (5 bases). The CDR3 contains 16 residues. In germline, CDR1 is MDHEN, CDR2 SYDVKM. V was trimmed by 1 base and J by 6 bases, leaving 15 bases between them.

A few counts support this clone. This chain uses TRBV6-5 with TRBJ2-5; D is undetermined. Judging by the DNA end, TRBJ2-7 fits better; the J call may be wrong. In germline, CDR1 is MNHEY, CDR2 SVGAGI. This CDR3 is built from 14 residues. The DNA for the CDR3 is TGTGCCAGCAGTTACTCGCCCTCCTACTACGAGCAGTACTTC. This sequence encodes CASSYSPSYYEQYF.

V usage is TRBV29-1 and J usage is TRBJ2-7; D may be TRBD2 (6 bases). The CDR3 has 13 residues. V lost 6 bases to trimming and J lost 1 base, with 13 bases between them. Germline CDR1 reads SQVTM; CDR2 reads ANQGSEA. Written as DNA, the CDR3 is TGCAGCGTAGCCGGGACTGTATCCTACGAGCAGTACTTC. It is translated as CSVAGTVSYEQYF.

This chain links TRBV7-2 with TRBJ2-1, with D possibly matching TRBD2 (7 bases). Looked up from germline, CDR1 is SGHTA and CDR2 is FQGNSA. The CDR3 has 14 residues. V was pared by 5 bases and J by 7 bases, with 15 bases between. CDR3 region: CASSGGAVVNEQFF. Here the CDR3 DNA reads TGTGCCAGCAGCGGGGGGGCCGTAGTAAATGAGCAGTTCTTC.

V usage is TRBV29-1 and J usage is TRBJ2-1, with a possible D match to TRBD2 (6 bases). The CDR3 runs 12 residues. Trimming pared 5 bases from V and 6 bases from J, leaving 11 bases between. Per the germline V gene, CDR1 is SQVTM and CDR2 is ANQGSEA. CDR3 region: CSVKSGSNEQFF. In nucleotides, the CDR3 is TGCAGCGTTAAATCCGGGAGCAATGAGCAGTTCTTC.

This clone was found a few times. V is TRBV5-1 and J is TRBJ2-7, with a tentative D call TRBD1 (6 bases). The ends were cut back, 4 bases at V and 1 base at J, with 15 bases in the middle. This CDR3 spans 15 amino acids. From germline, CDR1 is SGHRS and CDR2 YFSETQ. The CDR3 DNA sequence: TGCGCCAGCAGCACAACAGGGCTCAGGTCCTACGAGCAGTACTTC. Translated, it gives CASSTTGLRSYEQYF. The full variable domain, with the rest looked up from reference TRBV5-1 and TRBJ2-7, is KAGVTQTPRYLIKTRGQQVTLSCSPISGHRSVSWYQQTPGQGLQFLFEYFSETQRNKGNFPGRFSGRQFSNSRSEMNVSTLELGDSALYLCASSTTGLRSYEQYFGPGTRLTVT.

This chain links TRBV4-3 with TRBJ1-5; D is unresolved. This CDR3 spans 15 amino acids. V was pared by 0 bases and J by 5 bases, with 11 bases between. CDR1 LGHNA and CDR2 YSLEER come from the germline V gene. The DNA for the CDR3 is TGCGCCAGCAGCCAAGATCTATTTGGAGATCAGCCCCAGCATTTT. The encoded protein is CASSQDLFGDQPQHF.

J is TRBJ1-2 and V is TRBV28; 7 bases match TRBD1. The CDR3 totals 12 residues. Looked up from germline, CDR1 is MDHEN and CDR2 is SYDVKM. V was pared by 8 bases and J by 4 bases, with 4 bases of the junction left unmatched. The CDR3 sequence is CASATGVYGYTF. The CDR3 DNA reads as TGTGCCAGCGCAACAGGGGTCTATGGCTACACCTTC.

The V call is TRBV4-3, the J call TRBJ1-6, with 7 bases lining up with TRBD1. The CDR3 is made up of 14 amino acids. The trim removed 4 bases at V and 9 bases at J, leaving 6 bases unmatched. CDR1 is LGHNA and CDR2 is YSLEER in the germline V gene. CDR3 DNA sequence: TGCGCCAGCAGCCTCACAGGGGAAGGTTCACCCCTCCACTTT. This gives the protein CASSLTGEGSPLHF.

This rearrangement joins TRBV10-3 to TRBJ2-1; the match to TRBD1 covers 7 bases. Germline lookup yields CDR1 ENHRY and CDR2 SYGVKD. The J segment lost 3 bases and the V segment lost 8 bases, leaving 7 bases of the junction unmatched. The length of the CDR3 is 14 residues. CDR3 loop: CAIGAGGHYNEQFF. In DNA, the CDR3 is TGTGCCATCGGGGCAGGGGGACACTACAATGAGCAGTTCTTC.

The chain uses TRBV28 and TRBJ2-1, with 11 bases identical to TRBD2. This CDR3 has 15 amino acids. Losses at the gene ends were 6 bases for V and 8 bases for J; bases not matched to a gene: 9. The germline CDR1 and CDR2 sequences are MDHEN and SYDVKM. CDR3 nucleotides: TGTGCCAGCAGCCATCTAGCGGGGGGCAACCATGAGCAGTTCTTC. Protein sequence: CASSHLAGGNHEQFF.

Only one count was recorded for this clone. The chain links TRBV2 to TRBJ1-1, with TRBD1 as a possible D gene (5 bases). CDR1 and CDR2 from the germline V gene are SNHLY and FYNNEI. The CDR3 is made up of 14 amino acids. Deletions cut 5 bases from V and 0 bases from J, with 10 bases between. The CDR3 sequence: CASSPGFLNTEAFF. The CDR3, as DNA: TGTGCCAGCAGTCCAGGGTTCTTGAACACTGAAGCTTTCTTT.

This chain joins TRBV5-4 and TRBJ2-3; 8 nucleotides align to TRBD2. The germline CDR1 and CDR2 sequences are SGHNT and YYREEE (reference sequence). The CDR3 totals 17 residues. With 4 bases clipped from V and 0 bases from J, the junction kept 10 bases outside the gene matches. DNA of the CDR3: TGTGCCAGCAGCAATTACCTCGGGGGGGCTAGCACAGATACGCAGTATTTT. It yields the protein CASSNYLGGASTDTQYF.

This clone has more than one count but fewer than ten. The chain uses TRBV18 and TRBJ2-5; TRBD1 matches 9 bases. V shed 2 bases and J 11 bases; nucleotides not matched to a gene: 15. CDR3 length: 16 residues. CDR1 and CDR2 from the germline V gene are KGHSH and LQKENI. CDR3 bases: TGTGCCAGCTCACCATCCCGACAGGGGGGACCAGGGGAGCAGTACTTC. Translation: CASSPSRQGGPGEQYF.

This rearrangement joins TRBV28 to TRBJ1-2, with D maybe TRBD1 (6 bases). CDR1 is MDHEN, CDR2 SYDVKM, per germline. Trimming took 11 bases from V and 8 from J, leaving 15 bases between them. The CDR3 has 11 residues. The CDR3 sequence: CAAYREGGYTF. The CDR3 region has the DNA TGTGCCGCCTACAGGGAGGGCGGCTACACCTTC.

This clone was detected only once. The CDR3 protein is CASSDCRGGAGNTIYF. The CDR3 DNA reads as TGTGCCAGCAGTGACTGTCGGGGTGGCGCTGGAAACACCATATATTTT. The chain recombines TRBV6-4 with TRBJ1-3; no clear D gene. The CDR3 is 16 residues long. Germline V gives CDR1 MRHNA, CDR2 SNTAGT. With 1 base removed from V and 2 bases from J, the gap between germline ends came to 12 bases.

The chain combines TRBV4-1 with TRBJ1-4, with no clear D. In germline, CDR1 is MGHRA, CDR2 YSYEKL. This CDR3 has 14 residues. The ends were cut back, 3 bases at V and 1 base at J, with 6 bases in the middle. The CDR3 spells CASSHVQTNEKLFF. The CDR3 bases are TGCGCCAGCAGCCACGTACAAACTAATGAAAAACTGTTTTTT.